Listed here are 20 T cell receptor beta chains from one sample, sequenced in a study of PD-L1 blockade in urothelial cancer. Method: immunoSEQ multiplex PCR; TCRdb's copy keeps in-frame clones and lacks some. The repertoire has around 50,000 clones, around 84% of them found once; the top ten carry approximately 1.4%. Time point reported: pretreatment peripheral blood. Here the sequenced sample was PBMCs, taken around atezolizumab (anti-PD-L1) treatment. Receptors originate from a man between 50 and 59 years old with urothelial cancer.

This rearrangement joins TRBV11-2 to TRBJ2-2, with 7 bases lining up with TRBD2. The CDR3 length is 14 residues. Germline values: CDR1 SGHAT, CDR2 FQNNGV. V shed 5 bases, J shed 4 bases, and the junction held 4 bases outside the gene matches. The CDR3 DNA reads TGTGCCAGCAGCCCCGGGGGGAGCACCGGGGAGCTGTTTTTT. This gives the protein CASSPGGSTGELFF.

This chain links TRBV11-3 with TRBJ2-5; 8 bases line up with TRBD2. The ends lost 1 base at V and 7 bases at J; junction bases unmatched: 8. CDR3 size: 15 residues. Germline CDR1 is SGHNT and CDR2 is YENEEA. The CDR3 is CASSLVSGVRGTQYF. CDR3 sequence (DNA): TGTGCCAGCAGCTTAGTTAGCGGGGTAAGGGGGACCCAGTACTTC.

V gene TRBV6-1 combines with J gene TRBJ2-7; 9 nucleotides align to TRBD1. The trim removed 1 base at V and 2 bases at J, leaving 12 bases unmatched. Germline V CDR1 and CDR2: MNHNS, SASEGT. The CDR3 runs to 18 residues. In DNA, the CDR3 is TGTGCCAGCAGTGAAGACCACCACCGGGACAGGGTCCCCTACGAGCAGTACTTC. Its translation: CASSEDHHRDRVPYEQYF.

The rearrangement uses TRBV13 and TRBJ2-1; 8 bases map to TRBD2. This CDR3 is built from 16 residues. V dropped 5 bases and J dropped 9; count of bases not matched to a gene: 15. Germline assignment: CDR1 PRHDT and CDR2 FYEKMQ (reference sequence). For the CDR3, the DNA is TGTGCCAGCAGCGCCAGGCAAGCGGGAGAAGGAGGTGAGCAGTTCTTC. This translates into CASSARQAGEGGEQFF.

This CDR3 is CASTTRGGAIGYTF. The DNA of the CDR3 is TGTGCCAGCACAACCAGAGGGGGGGCCATTGGCTACACCTTC. J is TRBJ1-2 and V is TRBV9; perhaps TRBD1 as D (6 bases). The CDR3 loop spans 14 amino acids. The germline V gene has CDR1 SGDLS and CDR2 YYNGEE. Between the trimmed V and J ends, which lost 6 bases and 7 bases, there was a span of 19 bases. Variable domain in full (rest from reference TRBV9 and TRBJ1-2): DSGVTQTPKHLITATGQRVTLRCSPRSGDLSVYWYQQSLDQGLQFLIQYYNGEERAKGNILERFSAQQFPDLHSELNLSSLELGDSALYFCASTTRGGAIGYTFGSGTRLTVV.

This clone has a handful of counts. This chain uses TRBV11-2 with TRBJ2-2; D is possibly TRBD2 (7 bases). The V gene lost 7 bases and the J gene lost 0 bases, with 18 bases spanning the gap. CDR1 and CDR2 (germline): SGHAT, FQNNGV. This CDR3 is built from 17 residues. CDR3 nucleotides: TGTGCCAGCACCACCAGGGGAGGGGGAACGAACACCGGGGAGCTGTTTTTT. Its protein is CASTTRGGGTNTGELFF.

The rearrangement uses TRBV12-5 and TRBJ2-6, with a possible D match to TRBD1 (5 bases). Trimming left V 5 bases short and J 3 bases short, with 14 bases between. Germline values: CDR1 LGHNT, CDR2 FRNRAP. The CDR3 loop spans 16 amino acids. CDR3 sequence (DNA): TGTGCTAGTGGTCCGATAGGGGTTAATGGGGCCAACGTCCTGACTTTC. Translating gives CASGPIGVNGANVLTF.

This chain joins TRBV9 and TRBJ2-1; TRBD2 agrees at 11 bases. This CDR3 has 17 amino acids. Germline values: CDR1 SGDLS, CDR2 YYNGEE. The V and J ends lost 0 bases and 7 bases, in that order; junction bases with no gene match: 9. CDR3 in DNA: TGTGCCAGCAGCGTAGCGGGTTGGACTAGCGGGTCGAATGAGCAGTTCTTC. It translates to CASSVAGWTSGSNEQFF.

The rearrangement joins TRBV28 to TRBJ2-7; tentatively, D is TRBD1 (6 bases). Trimming shortened V by 3 bases and J by 3 bases, and 18 bases separated the two germline ends. CDR1 and CDR2 from the germline V gene are MDHEN and SYDVKM. The CDR3 is made up of 16 amino acids. The CDR3 spells CASSFIATGKNYEQYF. In nucleotides, the CDR3 is TGTGCCAGCAGTTTTATCGCCACAGGGAAAAACTACGAGCAGTACTTC.

The chain joins TRBV15 to TRBJ2-7; 11 nucleotides align to TRBD1. The CDR3 contains 15 residues. J gave up 3 bases and V 2 bases, and 3 bases lay outside the gene matches. Germline-derived CDR1 and CDR2 are LNHNV and YYDKDF (reference sequence). In DNA form, the CDR3 reads TGTGCCACCAGCAGAACCGGGACAGGGGGCTACGAGCAGTACTTC. Translating gives CATSRTGTGGYEQYF.

DNA for the CDR3: TGTGCCAGCAGCATGCTGGGACAAAATAATTCACCCCTCCACTTT. It translates to CASSMLGQNNSPLHF. This chain links TRBV6-5 with TRBJ1-6; maybe TRBD1 (6 bases). Germline CDR1 is MNHEY and CDR2 is SVGAGI. CDR3 size: 15 residues. V dropped 6 bases and J dropped 5 bases, with 14 bases sitting between them.

The chain links TRBV2 to TRBJ1-5; no definite D call. The germline gives CDR1 SNHLY, CDR2 FYNNEI. Between the trimmed V and J ends, which lost 8 bases and 0 bases, there was a span of 5 bases. The CDR3 length is 12 residues. CDR3 DNA sequence: TGTGCCAGCCAGGATAGCAATCAGCCCCAGCATTTT. It specifies CASQDSNQPQHF.

The J gene is TRBJ2-5, the V gene TRBV5-1; tentative D call: TRBD2 (6 bases). Germline V gene lookup returns CDR1 SGHRS and CDR2 YFSETQ. Trimming took off 2 bases at V and 4 bases at J, with 9 bases between the two ends. CDR3 length: 13 amino acids. The CDR3 here is CASSFTSRETQYF. The CDR3 DNA reads TGCGCCAGCAGCTTCACTAGCAGAGAGACCCAGTACTTC. Complete variable domain (other parts from reference TRBV5-1 and TRBJ2-5): KAGVTQTPRYLIKTRGQQVTLSCSPISGHRSVSWYQQTPGQGLQFLFEYFSETQRNKGNFPGRFSGRQFSNSRSEMNVSTLELGDSALYLCASSFTSRETQYFGPGTRLLVL.

The sample holds one count of this clone. V and J are TRBV5-6 and TRBJ1-2; TRBD1 aligns across 9 bases. This CDR3 spans 16 amino acids. The germline CDR1 and CDR2 sequences are SGHDT and YYEEEE. J gave up 1 base and V 3 bases, and 7 bases lay outside the gene matches. CDR3: CASSSFRTGVNYGYTF. The CDR3 coding sequence is TGTGCCAGCAGCTCCTTTAGGACAGGGGTTAACTATGGCTACACCTTC.

The gene calls are TRBV5-1 and TRBJ1-5, with a weak D call TRBD1 (5 bases). The CDR3 is made up of 17 amino acids. CDR1 is SGHRS and CDR2 is YFSETQ in the germline V gene. V lost 4 bases and J 0 bases, leaving 17 bases between the germline ends. CDR3 nucleotide sequence: TGCGCCAGCAGCCCAGGGCCCCCGCTACTTAGCAATCAGCCCCAGCATTTT. This translates into CASSPGPPLLSNQPQHF.

The gene calls are TRBV2 and TRBJ2-7; D unclear. V was trimmed by 7 bases and J by 4 bases, leaving 11 bases between them. Per germline, CDR1 SNHLY and CDR2 FYNNEI. The CDR3 has 12 residues. For the CDR3, the DNA is TGTGCCAGCAAACAACTGACATACGAGCAGTACTTC. This sequence encodes CASKQLTYEQYF.

This clone was seen just once. The chain is built from TRBV11-2 and TRBJ1-5, with D unclear. The CDR3 runs 13 residues. Germline lookup yields CDR1 SGHAT and CDR2 FQNNGV. The V and J ends lost 3 bases and 5 bases respectively, with 8 bases between them. The CDR3 DNA sequence: TGTGCCAGCAGCTTTCAGAGGGATCAGCCCCAGCATTTT. This translates into CASSFQRDQPQHF.

The J gene is TRBJ2-3, the V gene TRBV9, with D possibly being TRBD1 (6 bases). CDR1 SGDLS and CDR2 YYNGEE come from the germline V gene. Trimming shortened V by 4 bases and J by 4 bases, and 22 bases separated the two germline ends. This CDR3 is 17 amino acids long. CDR3 bases: TGTGCCAGCAGCCCCGTAACAGGGCCCTATGGGGCAGATACGCAGTATTTT. Translated: CASSPVTGPYGADTQYF.

The CDR3 reads CASSAGLYNSPLHF. In nucleotides, the CDR3 is TGTGCCAGCAGCGCCGGACTCTATAATTCACCCCTCCACTTT. V gene TRBV6-1 combines with J gene TRBJ1-6; D remains unclear. This CDR3 spans 14 amino acids. With 6 bases removed from V and 3 bases from J, the gap between germline ends came to 9 bases. Germline V lookup: CDR1 MNHNS, CDR2 SASEGT.

This clone was observed a single time. The chain recombines TRBV25-1 with TRBJ2-2; D unresolved. CDR3 length: 12 residues. Germline V gene lookup returns CDR1 MGHDK and CDR2 SYGVNS. Between the trimmed V and J ends, which lost 6 bases and 8 bases, there was a span of 10 bases. The CDR3 here is CASRQPWGELFF. CDR3 DNA sequence: TGTGCCAGCAGACAACCCTGGGGGGAGCTGTTTTTT.